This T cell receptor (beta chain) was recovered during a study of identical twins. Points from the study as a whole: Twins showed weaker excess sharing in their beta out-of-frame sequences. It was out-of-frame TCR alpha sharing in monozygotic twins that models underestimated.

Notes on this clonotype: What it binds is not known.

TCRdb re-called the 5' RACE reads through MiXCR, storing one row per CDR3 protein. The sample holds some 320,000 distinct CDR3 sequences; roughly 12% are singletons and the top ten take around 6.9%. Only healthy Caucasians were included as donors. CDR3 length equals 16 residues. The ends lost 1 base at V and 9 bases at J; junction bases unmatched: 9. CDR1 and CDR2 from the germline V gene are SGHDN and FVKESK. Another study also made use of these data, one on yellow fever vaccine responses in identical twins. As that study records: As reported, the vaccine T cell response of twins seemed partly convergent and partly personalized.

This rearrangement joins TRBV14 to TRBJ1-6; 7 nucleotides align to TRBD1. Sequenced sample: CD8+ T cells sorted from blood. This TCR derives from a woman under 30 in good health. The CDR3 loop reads CASSQGGGVWLSPLHF. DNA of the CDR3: TGTGCCAGCAGCCAAGGAGGGGGCGTTTGGCTTTCACCCCTCCACTTT.